This T cell receptor beta chain was identified during a study of blood T cell repertoires in COVID-19. The germline V gene encodes CDR1 SGHAT and CDR2 FQNNGV. The CDR3 is made up of 14 amino acids. J gave up 1 base and V 5 bases, and 5 bases lay outside the gene matches. Some clones are missing from TCRdb's copy, which holds only in-frame ones; the method was immunoSEQ multiplex PCR. The sample consists of around 15,000 clones, over 80% of them appearing once. This sequence joins TRBV11-2 and TRBJ2-7; 7 nucleotides line up with TRBD1. The specimen was peripheral blood. The receptor was isolated from a man aged 40-49 years with active or convalescent COVID-19. CDR3 DNA sequence: TGTGCCAGCAGCCTGGGACAGCAATCCTACGAGCAGTACTTC. Translation gives CASSLGQQSYEQYF. The whole variable domain, remainder taken from reference TRBV11-2 and TRBJ2-7, is EAGVAQSPRYKIIEKRQSVAFWCNPISGHATLYWYQQILGQGPKLLIQFQNNGVVDDSQLPKDRFSAERLKGVDSTLKIQPAKLEDSAVYLCASSLGQQSYEQYFGPGTRLTVT.